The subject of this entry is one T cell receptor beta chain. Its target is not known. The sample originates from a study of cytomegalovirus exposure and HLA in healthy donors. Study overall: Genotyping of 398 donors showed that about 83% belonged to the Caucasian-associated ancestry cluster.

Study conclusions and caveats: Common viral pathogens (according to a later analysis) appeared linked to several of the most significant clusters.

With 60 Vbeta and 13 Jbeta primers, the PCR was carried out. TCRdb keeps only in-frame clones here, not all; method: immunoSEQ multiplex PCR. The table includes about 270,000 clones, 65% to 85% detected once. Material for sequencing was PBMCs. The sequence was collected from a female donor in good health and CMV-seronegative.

Here the CDR3 DNA reads TGTGCCAGCAGTTTTCCTAGCGGGACCTCCTACGAGCAGTACTTC. As protein: CASSFPSGTSYEQYF. The chain employs TRBV28 and TRBJ2-7; 9 bases line up with TRBD2. V dropped 3 bases and J dropped 0; count of bases not matched to a gene: 3. Germline V gene data show CDR1 as MDHEN and CDR2 as SYDVKM. There are 15 residues in the CDR3.